This passage covers 23 T cell receptor beta chains from one sample sequenced in a study of sequential checkpoint blockade in melanoma. The treatment denotes: randomized to nivolumab then ipilimumab (arm A) or the reverse (arm B). Libraries were prepared by immunoSEQ multiplex PCR; TCRdb keeps only in-frame clonotypes and omits some of them. In the table there are 10,000 to 15,000 clones, 21% of which are singletons. This material consisted of tumor tissue (inferred from file names), taken from a patient given nivolumab and ipilimumab in sequence. The receptor source for this set is a human donor with melanoma.

The sample holds one count of this clone. The chain recombines TRBV25-1 with TRBJ1-4, with unresolved D. This CDR3 is built from 15 residues. The germline V and J ends were trimmed by 4 bases and 1 base, with 10 bases remaining between them. Looked up from germline, CDR1 is MGHDK and CDR2 is SYGVNS. CDR3 residues: CASSVGRVTNEKLFF. The CDR3 DNA reads TGTGCCAGCAGTGTCGGGAGAGTAACTAATGAAAAACTGTTTTTT.

The genes are TRBV5-1 and TRBJ1-1; possible D gene TRBD1, 5 bases. CDR1 and CDR2 from the germline V gene are SGHRS and YFSETQ. The CDR3 is 14 residues long. V was shortened by 7 bases and J by 1 base, with 14 bases between the two germline ends. As DNA, the CDR3 is TGCGCCAGCGGCCCCGGGGGGACGAACACTGAAGCTTTCTTT. The encoded protein is CASGPGGTNTEAFF.

In its sample, this clone ranks as medium-sized. This chain joins TRBV6-8 and TRBJ2-6; D is possibly TRBD1 (6 bases). The CDR3 contains 17 residues. CDR1 and CDR2 (germline): MNHGY, SAAAGT. Trimming took off 5 bases at V and 0 bases at J, with 14 bases between the two ends. The CDR3 is CASSQGTVLSGANVLTF. CDR3 sequence (DNA): TGTGCCAGCAGTCAGGGGACCGTTCTCTCTGGGGCCAACGTCCTGACTTTC.

The CDR3 DNA sequence: TGTGCCAGCACCCCAGGGGGGACCCCAACAGATACGCAGTATTTT. Protein sequence: CASTPGGTPTDTQYF. The chain is built from TRBV9 and TRBJ2-3, with D possibly being TRBD1 (7 bases). The V end lost 6 bases, the J end lost 3 bases, and 17 bases lay between the germline ends. The length of the CDR3 is 15 residues. Germline values: CDR1 SGDLS, CDR2 YYNGEE.

In this sample, this clone turned up many times. The rearrangement joins TRBV11-3 to TRBJ2-1, with D tentatively TRBD2 (5 bases). The germline CDR1 and CDR2 sequences are SGHNT and YENEEA. The V gene lost 1 base and the J gene lost 8 bases, with 12 bases spanning the gap. The CDR3 loop spans 14 amino acids. CDR3 residues: CASSLGTHRHEQFF. The DNA for the CDR3 is TGTGCCAGCAGCTTAGGGACTCATCGACATGAGCAGTTCTTC. Full variable domain (outside the CDR3, taken from reference TRBV11-3 and TRBJ2-1): EAGVVQSPRYKIIEKKQPVAFWCNPISGHNTLYWYLQNLGQGPELLIRYENEEAVDDSQLPKDRFSAERLKGVDSTLKIQPAELGDSAVYLCASSLGTHRHEQFFGPGTRLTVL.

CDR3 bases: TGCGCCAGCAGCCCGAACGAGTTCCGGGAAAAACTGTTTTTT. Translated: CASSPNEFREKLFF. The gene calls are TRBV5-1 and TRBJ1-4; D unresolved. This CDR3 has 14 amino acids. Trimming stripped 4 bases from V and 8 bases from J, with 15 bases between. Looked up from germline, CDR1 is SGHRS and CDR2 is YFSETQ.

Many counts were recorded for this clone. The rearrangement links TRBV6-8 to TRBJ2-5; TRBD1 agrees at 7 bases. Trimming removed 1 base from V and 5 bases from J; junction bases left unmatched: 4. This CDR3 has 14 residues. Germline V CDR1 and CDR2: MNHGY, SAAAGT. CDR3 DNA sequence: TGTGCCAGCAGTTACTACAGGGGTAGGGAGACCCAGTACTTC. Protein product: CASSYYRGRETQYF.

The sample holds a few counts of this clone. The chain is built from TRBV28 and TRBJ1-5; TRBD1 might be the D (6 bases). From germline, CDR1 is MDHEN and CDR2 SYDVKM. V was trimmed by 7 bases and J by 0 bases, leaving 16 bases between them. CDR3 size: 16 residues. The CDR3 DNA follows: TGTGCCAGCACCAAAGGGGGACCCTATAGCAATCAGCCCCAGCATTTT. It yields the protein CASTKGGPYSNQPQHF.

The table lists this clone with many counts. The chain recombines TRBV11-3 with TRBJ2-3, with TRBD2 as a possible D gene (6 bases). Germline CDR1 is SGHNT and CDR2 is YENEEA. The CDR3 spans 16 residues. V gave up 5 bases and J gave up 2 bases, with 17 bases separating them. CDR3 sequence (DNA): TGTGCCAGCAGCACGGGTATAGCGGAGTTCACAGATACGCAGTATTTT. It encodes CASSTGIAEFTDTQYF.

This clone was picked up a small number of times. The chain joins TRBV9 to TRBJ2-3; TRBD2 aligns across 10 bases. J lost 6 bases, V lost 0 bases, and 7 bases had no gene match. CDR1 SGDLS and CDR2 YYNGEE come from the germline V gene. CDR3 length equals 16 residues. The CDR3: CASSVGKGTSVDTQYF. The CDR3 bases are TGTGCCAGCAGCGTAGGAAAAGGGACTAGCGTTGATACGCAGTATTTT.

This clone was seen a few times. The J gene is TRBJ2-3, the V gene TRBV2, with D possibly matching TRBD2 (6 bases). This CDR3 is built from 13 residues. The V end was cut by 4 bases, the J end by 1 base, with 6 bases between. Per the germline V gene, CDR1 is SNHLY and CDR2 is FYNNEI. The CDR3 region is CASSGEGTDTQYF. Written as DNA, the CDR3 is TGTGCCAGCAGTGGGGAGGGCACAGATACGCAGTATTTT. The whole variable domain, remainder taken from reference TRBV2 and TRBJ2-3, is EPEVTQTPSHQVTQMGQEVILRCVPISNHLYFYWYRQILGQKVEFLVSFYNNEISEKSEIFDDQFSVERPDGSNFTLKIRSTKLEDSAMYFCASSGEGTDTQYFGPGTRLTVL.

The sample holds many counts of this clone. This sequence joins TRBV6-8 and TRBJ1-1; D may be TRBD1 (6 bases). This CDR3 is built from 15 residues. V was cut by 4 bases and J by 1 base, with 13 bases left in between. Germline V gene sequence: CDR1 MNHGY, CDR2 SAAAGT. In DNA, the CDR3 is TGTGCCAGCAGTTTTCCGGGACACGCGAACACTGAAGCTTTCTTT. It translates to CASSFPGHANTEAFF.

This clone was observed a few times. The genes are TRBV11-3 and TRBJ1-5, with D tentatively TRBD1 (6 bases). V was cut by 5 bases and J by 4 bases, with 18 bases left in between. Germline CDR1 is SGHNT and CDR2 is YENEEA. The CDR3 sequence is 16 residues long. CDR3 sequence: CASSPQPDSLNQPQHF. DNA for the CDR3: TGTGCCAGCAGCCCCCAGCCGGACAGCTTGAATCAGCCCCAGCATTTT.

This clone was counted a few times. This chain joins TRBV7-2 and TRBJ1-3; D is unresolved. The CDR3 has 13 amino acids. From germline, CDR1 is SGHTA and CDR2 FQGNSA. V was trimmed by 1 base and J by 13 bases, leaving 14 bases between them. DNA for the CDR3: TGTGCCAGCAGCTTAGTCGGCGTGGCGTCTATATATTTT. Its protein product is CASSLVGVASIYF.

This clone turned up a few times. The chain is built from TRBV6-8 and TRBJ2-4, with D possibly being TRBD1 (5 bases). Per the germline V gene, CDR1 is MNHGY and CDR2 is SAAAGT. The V gene lost 5 bases and the J gene lost 9 bases, with 14 bases spanning the gap. This CDR3 is 13 amino acids long. The CDR3 loop reads CASSDPFTGIQYF. For the CDR3, the DNA is TGTGCCAGCAGTGACCCATTTACAGGCATTCAGTACTTC.

The J gene is TRBJ2-3, the V gene TRBV6-8; weak D call: TRBD2 (7 bases). The CDR3 extends over 15 amino acids. Trimming left V 4 bases short and J 5 bases short, with 16 bases between. Germline CDR1 is MNHGY and CDR2 is SAAAGT. The CDR3: CASSLWGGGRDTQYF. Here the CDR3 DNA reads TGTGCCAGCAGTTTATGGGGAGGGGGGAGAGATACGCAGTATTTT.

This clone has only a few counts. The rearrangement joins TRBV7-5 to TRBJ2-1. TRBV7-5 is a pseudogene. The CDR3 contains 14 residues. Here the CDR3 reads CASSSRGDLDEQFF. The CDR3 DNA follows: TGTGCCAGCAGCTCTAGGGGGGATTTAGATGAGCAGTTCTTC.

V gene TRBV6-8 combines with J gene TRBJ2-1; D gene unclear. V dropped 7 bases and J dropped 2 bases, with 6 bases sitting between them. From germline, CDR1 is MNHGY and CDR2 SAAAGT. The CDR3 loop spans 12 amino acids. The CDR3: CASMQTYNEQFF. CDR3 DNA sequence: TGTGCCAGCATGCAGACCTACAATGAGCAGTTCTTC.

V gene TRBV2 combines with J gene TRBJ2-2; no reliable D call. This CDR3 has 13 residues. Germline V gene lookup returns CDR1 SNHLY and CDR2 FYNNEI. Trimming left V 8 bases short and J 2 bases short, with 9 bases between. The DNA of the CDR3 is TGTGCCAGCCGGTGGGGTAACACCGGGGAGCTGTTTTTT. Protein sequence: CASRWGNTGELFF.

This clone has a handful of counts. The V and J genes are TRBV28 and TRBJ2-3; D gene uncertain. V lost 5 bases and J lost 3, with 15 bases in between. The CDR3 is 15 residues long. From germline, CDR1 is MDHEN and CDR2 SYDVKM. DNA of the CDR3: TGTGCCAGCAGTCCCCCAGGCAAAGAAACAGATACGCAGTATTTT. Its translation is CASSPPGKETDTQYF.

V and J are TRBV6-8 and TRBJ1-1; D is perhaps TRBD1 (5 bases). Trimming took off 6 bases at V and 5 bases at J, with 16 bases between the two ends. The CDR3 totals 14 residues. From germline, CDR1 is MNHGY and CDR2 SAAAGT. CDR3 loop: CASRAQEQETEAFF. The CDR3 nucleotides read TGTGCCAGCAGGGCCCAAGAACAGGAAACTGAAGCTTTCTTT.

The J gene is TRBJ1-1, the V gene TRBV5-1, with 7 bases that match TRBD1. J was trimmed by 8 bases and V by 5 bases; bases with no gene match: 12. CDR1 SGHRS and CDR2 YFSETQ come from the germline V gene. The CDR3 extends over 14 amino acids. The CDR3 nucleotides read TGCGCCAGCAGTCCGGACGGGGACAGCACAGAAGCTTTCTTT. It yields the protein CASSPDGDSTEAFF.

The sample holds a few counts of this clone. J is TRBJ1-1 and V is TRBV6-8; 7 bases map to TRBD1. The CDR3 totals 15 residues. Germline assignment: CDR1 MNHGY and CDR2 SAAAGT. V dropped 11 bases and J dropped 7; count of bases not matched to a gene: 19. CDR3 protein: CASLARQGPEVEAFF. The CDR3 DNA is TGTGCCTCGCTTGCCCGACAGGGCCCGGAGGTTGAAGCTTTCTTT.